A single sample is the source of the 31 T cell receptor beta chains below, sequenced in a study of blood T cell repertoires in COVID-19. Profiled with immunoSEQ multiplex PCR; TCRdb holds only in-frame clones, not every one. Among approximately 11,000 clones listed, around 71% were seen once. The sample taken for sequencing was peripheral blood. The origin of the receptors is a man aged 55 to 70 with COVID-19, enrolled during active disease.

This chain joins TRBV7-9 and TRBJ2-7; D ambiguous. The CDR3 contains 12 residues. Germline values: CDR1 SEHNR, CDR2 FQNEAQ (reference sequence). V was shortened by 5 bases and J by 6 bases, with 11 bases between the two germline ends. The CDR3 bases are TGTGCCAGCAGCCCTACCCTCCCCGAGCAGTACTTC. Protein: CASSPTLPEQYF.

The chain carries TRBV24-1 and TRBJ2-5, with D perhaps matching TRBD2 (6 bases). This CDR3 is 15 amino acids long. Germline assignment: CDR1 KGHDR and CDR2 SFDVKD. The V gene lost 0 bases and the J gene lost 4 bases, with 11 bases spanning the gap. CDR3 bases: TGTGCCACCAGTGATTTGTTTGGGGGAGGAGAGACCCAGTACTTC. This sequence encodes CATSDLFGGGETQYF.

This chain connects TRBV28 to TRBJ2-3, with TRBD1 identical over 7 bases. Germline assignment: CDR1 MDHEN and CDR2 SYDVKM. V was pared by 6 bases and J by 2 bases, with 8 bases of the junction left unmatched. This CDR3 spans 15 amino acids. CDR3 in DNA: TGTGCCAGCAGCACGACAGGGTATTACACAGATACGCAGTATTTT. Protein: CASSTTGYYTDTQYF.

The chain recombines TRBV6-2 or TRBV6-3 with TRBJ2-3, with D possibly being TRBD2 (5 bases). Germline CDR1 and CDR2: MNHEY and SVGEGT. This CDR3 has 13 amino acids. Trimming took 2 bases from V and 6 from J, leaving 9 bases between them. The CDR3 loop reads CASSYGLFDTQYF. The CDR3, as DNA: TGTGCCAGCAGTTACGGACTTTTCGATACGCAGTATTTT.

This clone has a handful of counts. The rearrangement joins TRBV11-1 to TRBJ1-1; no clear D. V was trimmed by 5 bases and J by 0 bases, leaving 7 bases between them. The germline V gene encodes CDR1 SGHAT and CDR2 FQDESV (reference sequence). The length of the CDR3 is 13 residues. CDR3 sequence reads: CASSLRLNTEAFF. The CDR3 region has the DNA TGTGCCAGCAGCCTTCGTCTGAACACTGAAGCTTTCTTT.

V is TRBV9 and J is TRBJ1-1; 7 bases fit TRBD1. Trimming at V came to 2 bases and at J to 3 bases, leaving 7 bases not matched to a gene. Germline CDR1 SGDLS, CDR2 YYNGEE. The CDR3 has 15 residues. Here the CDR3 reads CASSVRQGWDTEAFF. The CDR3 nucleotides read TGTGCCAGCAGCGTTCGACAGGGATGGGACACTGAAGCTTTCTTT.

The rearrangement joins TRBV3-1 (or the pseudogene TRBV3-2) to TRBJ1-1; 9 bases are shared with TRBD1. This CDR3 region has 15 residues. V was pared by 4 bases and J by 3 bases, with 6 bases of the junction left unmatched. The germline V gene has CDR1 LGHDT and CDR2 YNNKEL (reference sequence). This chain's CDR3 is CASSPWTGADTEAFF. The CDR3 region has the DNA TGTGCCAGCAGCCCTTGGACAGGGGCGGACACTGAAGCTTTCTTT.

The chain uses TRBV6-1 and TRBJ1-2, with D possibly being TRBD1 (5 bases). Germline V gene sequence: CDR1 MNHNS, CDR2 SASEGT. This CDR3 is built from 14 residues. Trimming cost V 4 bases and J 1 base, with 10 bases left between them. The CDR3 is CASSGADSNYGYTF. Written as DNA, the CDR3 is TGTGCCAGCAGTGGAGCCGACAGTAACTATGGCTACACCTTC.

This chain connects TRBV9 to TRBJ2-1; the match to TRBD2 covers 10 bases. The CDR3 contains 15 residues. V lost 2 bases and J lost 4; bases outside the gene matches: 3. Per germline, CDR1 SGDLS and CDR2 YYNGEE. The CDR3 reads CASSVGTSAYNEQFF. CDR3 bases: TGTGCCAGCAGCGTCGGGACTAGCGCATACAATGAGCAGTTCTTC.

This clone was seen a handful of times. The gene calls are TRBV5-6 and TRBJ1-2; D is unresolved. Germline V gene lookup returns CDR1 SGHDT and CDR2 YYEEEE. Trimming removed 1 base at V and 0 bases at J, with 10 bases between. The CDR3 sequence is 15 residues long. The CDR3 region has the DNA TGTGCCAGCAGCTTGCCTGGGAGGGCTAACTATGGCTACACCTTC. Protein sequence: CASSLPGRANYGYTF.

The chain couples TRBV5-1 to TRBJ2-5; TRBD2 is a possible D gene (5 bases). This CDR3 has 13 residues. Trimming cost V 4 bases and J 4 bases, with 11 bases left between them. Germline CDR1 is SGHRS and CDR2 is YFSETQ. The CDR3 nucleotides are TGCGCCAGCAGCCTCCCACTAGGAGAGACCCAGTACTTC. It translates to CASSLPLGETQYF.

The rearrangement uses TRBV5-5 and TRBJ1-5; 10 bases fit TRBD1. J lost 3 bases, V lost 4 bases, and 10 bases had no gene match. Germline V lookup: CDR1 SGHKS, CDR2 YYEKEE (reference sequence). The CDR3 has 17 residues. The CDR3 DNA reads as TGTGCCAGCAGCCCTGGACAGGGGGAGGCCCCCAATCAGCCCCAGCATTTT. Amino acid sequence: CASSPGQGEAPNQPQHF.

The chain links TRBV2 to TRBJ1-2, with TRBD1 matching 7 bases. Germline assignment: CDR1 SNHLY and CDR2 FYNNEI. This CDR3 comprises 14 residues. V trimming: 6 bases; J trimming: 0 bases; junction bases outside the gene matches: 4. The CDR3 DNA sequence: TGTGCCAGCAGGGAGGGGACAGCTAACTATGGCTACACCTTC. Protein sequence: CASREGTANYGYTF.

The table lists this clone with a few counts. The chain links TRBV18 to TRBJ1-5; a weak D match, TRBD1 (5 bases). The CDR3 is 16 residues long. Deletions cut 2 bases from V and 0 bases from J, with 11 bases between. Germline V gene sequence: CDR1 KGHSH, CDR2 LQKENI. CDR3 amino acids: CASSPDSSYSNQPQHF. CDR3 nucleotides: TGTGCCAGCTCACCAGACAGCAGTTATAGCAATCAGCCCCAGCATTTT.

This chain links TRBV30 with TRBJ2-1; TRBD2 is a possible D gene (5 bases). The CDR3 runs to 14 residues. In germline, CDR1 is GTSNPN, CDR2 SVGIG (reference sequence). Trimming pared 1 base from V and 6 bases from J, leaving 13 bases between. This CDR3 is CAWSGGRRRNEQFF. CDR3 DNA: TGTGCCTGGAGTGGAGGACGGAGGCGCAATGAGCAGTTCTTC.

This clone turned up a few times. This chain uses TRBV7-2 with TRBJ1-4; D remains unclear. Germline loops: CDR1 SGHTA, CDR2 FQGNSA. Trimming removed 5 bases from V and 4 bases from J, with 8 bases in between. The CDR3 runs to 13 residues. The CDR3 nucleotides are TGTGCCAGCAGCGCCTTCTATAATGAAAAACTGTTTTTT. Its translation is CASSAFYNEKLFF. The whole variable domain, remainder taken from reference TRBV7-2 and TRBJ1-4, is GAGVSQSPSNKVTEKGKDVELRCDPISGHTALYWYRQSLGQGLEFLIYFQGNSAPDKSGLPSDRFSAERTGGSVSTLTIQRTQQEDSAVYLCASSAFYNEKLFFGSGTQLSVL.

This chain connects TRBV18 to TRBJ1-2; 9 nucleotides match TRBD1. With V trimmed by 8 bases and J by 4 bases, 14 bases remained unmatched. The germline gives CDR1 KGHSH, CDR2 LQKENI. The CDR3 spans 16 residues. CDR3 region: CASAGQGTTGGYGYTF. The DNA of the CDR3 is TGTGCCAGCGCCGGACAGGGGACCACTGGAGGCTATGGCTACACCTTC. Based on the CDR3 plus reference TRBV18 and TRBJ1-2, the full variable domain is NAGVMQNPRHLVRRRGQEARLRCSPMKGHSHVYWYRQLPEEGLKFMVYLQKENIIDESGMPKERFSAEFPKEGPSILRIQQVVRGDSAAYFCASAGQGTTGGYGYTFGSGTRLTVV.

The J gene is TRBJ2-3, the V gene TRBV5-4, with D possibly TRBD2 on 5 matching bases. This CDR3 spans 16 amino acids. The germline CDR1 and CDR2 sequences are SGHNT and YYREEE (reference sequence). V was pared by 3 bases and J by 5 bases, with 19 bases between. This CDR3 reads CASSWAGGLLIDTQYF. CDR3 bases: TGTGCCAGCAGCTGGGCGGGTGGACTCCTGATAGATACGCAGTATTTT.

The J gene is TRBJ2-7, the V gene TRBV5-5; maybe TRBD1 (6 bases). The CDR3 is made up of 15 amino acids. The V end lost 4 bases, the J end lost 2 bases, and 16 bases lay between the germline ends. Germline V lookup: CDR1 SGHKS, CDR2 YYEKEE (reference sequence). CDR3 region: CASSPAGQQTYEQYF. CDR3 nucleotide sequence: TGTGCCAGCAGCCCCGCCGGACAGCAGACCTACGAGCAGTACTTC. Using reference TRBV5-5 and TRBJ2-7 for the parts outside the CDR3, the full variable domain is DAGVTQSPTHLIKTRGQQVTLRCSPISGHKSVSWYQQVLGQGPQFIFQYYEKEERGRGNFPDRFSARQFPNYSSELNVNALLLGDSALYLCASSPAGQQTYEQYFGPGTRLTVT.

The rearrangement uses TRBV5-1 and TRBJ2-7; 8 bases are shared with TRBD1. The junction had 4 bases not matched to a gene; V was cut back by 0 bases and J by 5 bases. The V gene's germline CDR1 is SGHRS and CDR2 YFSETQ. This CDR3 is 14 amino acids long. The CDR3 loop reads CASSLEGTGDEQYF. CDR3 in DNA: TGCGCCAGCAGCTTGGAAGGGACAGGAGACGAGCAGTACTTC.

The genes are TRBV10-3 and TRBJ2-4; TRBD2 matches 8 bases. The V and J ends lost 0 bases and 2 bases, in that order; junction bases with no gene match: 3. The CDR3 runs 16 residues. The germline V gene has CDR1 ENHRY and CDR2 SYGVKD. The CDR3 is CAISESRGVTKNIQYF. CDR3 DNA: TGTGCCATCAGTGAGTCGCGGGGGGTGACCAAAAACATTCAGTACTTC.

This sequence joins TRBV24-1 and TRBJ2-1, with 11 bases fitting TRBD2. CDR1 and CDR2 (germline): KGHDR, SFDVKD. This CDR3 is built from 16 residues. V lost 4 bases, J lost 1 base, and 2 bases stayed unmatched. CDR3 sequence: CATSETSGGSYNEQFF. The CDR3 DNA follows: TGTGCCACCAGTGAAACTAGCGGGGGATCCTACAATGAGCAGTTCTTC.

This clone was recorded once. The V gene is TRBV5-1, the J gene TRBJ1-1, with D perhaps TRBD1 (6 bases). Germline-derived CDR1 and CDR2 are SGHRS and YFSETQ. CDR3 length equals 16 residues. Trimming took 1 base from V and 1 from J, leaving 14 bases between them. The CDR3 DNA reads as TGCGCCAGCAGCTTGATAGCAGGGGCGACGAACACTGAAGCTTTCTTT. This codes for CASSLIAGATNTEAFF.

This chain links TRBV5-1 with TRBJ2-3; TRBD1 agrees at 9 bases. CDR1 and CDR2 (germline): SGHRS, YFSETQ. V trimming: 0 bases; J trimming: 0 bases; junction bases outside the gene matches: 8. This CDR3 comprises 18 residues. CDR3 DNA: TGCGCCAGCAGCTTGGATCCGGGACAGGGAACTAGCACAGATACGCAGTATTTT. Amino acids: CASSLDPGQGTSTDTQYF.

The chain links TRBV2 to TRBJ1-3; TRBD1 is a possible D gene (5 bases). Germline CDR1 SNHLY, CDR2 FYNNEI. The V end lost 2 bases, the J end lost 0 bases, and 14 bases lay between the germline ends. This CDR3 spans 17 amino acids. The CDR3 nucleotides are TGTGCCAGCAGTGAAAGTTCCCCCAGGGCCTCTGGAAACACCATATATTTT. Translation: CASSESSPRASGNTIYF.

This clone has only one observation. CDR3 DNA sequence: TGTGCCAGCAGTTACTTCCCCTCCTTGGCCTTGAACACTGAAGCTTTCTTT. The encoded protein is CASSYFPSLALNTEAFF. V gene TRBV6-2 or TRBV6-3 combines with J gene TRBJ1-1; D is unclear. Germline V gene sequence: CDR1 MNHEY, CDR2 SVGEGT. The CDR3 runs to 17 residues. V gave up 1 base and J gave up 0 bases, with 15 bases separating them.

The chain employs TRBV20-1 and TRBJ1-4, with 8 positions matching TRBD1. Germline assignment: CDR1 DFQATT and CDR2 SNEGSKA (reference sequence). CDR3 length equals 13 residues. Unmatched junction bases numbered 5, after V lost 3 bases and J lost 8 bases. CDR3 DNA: TGCAGTGCTAGTCCGCAGGGGGCCGAAAAACTGTTTTTT. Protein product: CSASPQGAEKLFF.

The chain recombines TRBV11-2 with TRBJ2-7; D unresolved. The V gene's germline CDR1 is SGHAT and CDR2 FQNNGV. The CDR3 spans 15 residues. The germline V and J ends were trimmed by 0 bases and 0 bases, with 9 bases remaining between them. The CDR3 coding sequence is TGTGCCAGCAGCTTAGAAGCCTGGTACTCCTACGAGCAGTACTTC. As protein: CASSLEAWYSYEQYF.

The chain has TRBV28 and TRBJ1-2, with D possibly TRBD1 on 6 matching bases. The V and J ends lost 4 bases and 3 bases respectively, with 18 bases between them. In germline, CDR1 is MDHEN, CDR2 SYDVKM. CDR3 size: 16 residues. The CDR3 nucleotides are TGTGCCAGCAGTTACCGGACAACAGGGAGAGACTATGGCTACACCTTC. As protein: CASSYRTTGRDYGYTF.

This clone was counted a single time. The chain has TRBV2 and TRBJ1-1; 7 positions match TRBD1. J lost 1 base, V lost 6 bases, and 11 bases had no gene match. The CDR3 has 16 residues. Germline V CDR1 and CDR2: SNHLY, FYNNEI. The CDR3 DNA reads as TGTGCCAGCAGGGGACAGCTACTACCTCCGAACACTGAAGCTTTCTTT. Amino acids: CASRGQLLPPNTEAFF.

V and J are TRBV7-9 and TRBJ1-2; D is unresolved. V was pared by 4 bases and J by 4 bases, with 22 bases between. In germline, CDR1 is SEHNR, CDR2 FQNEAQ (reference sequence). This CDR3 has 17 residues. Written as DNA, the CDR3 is TGTGCCAGCAGCTCCCAAGCCGGTTGGGCGTCCCTCTATGGCTACACCTTC. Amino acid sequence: CASSSQAGWASLYGYTF.